The 16 T cell receptor beta chains given below trace back to one sample, sequenced in a study of cytomegalovirus exposure and HLA in healthy donors. In the PCR, 60 Vbeta and 13 Jbeta primers were used. The data were produced by immunoSEQ multiplex PCR, yet TCRdb's version contains in-frame clones alone and is incomplete. The repertoire holds about 130,000 clones, with around four fifths as singletons. The sample consisted of PBMCs. The receptor source for this set is a man aged 25 to 40 in good health.

This clone was recorded once. This CDR3 reads CAWSVRLNTEAFF. The CDR3, as DNA: TGTGCCTGGAGTGTGCGGTTGAACACTGAAGCTTTCTTT. This chain connects TRBV30 to TRBJ1-1, with no clear D. CDR1 is GTSNPN and CDR2 is SVGIG in the germline V gene (reference sequence). Trimming took 0 bases from V and 0 from J, leaving 5 bases between them. This CDR3 contains 13 residues.

This rearrangement joins TRBV11-3 to TRBJ1-1; the D is unclear. The germline V and J ends were trimmed by 5 bases and 3 bases, with 10 bases remaining between them. This CDR3 comprises 13 residues. Looked up from germline, CDR1 is SGHNT and CDR2 is YENEEA. The CDR3 protein is CASSLAGYTEAFF. In DNA form, the CDR3 reads TGTGCCAGCAGCCTCGCGGGCTACACTGAAGCTTTCTTT. Filled out from reference TRBV11-3 and TRBJ1-1, the complete variable domain reads EAGVVQSPRYKIIEKKQPVAFWCNPISGHNTLYWYLQNLGQGPELLIRYENEEAVDDSQLPKDRFSAERLKGVDSTLKIQPAELGDSAVYLCASSLAGYTEAFFGQGTRLTVV.

The chain employs TRBV7-6 and TRBJ2-7; D uncertain. The CDR3 is 15 amino acids. CDR1 and CDR2 (germline): SGHVS, FNYEAQ. The germline V and J ends were trimmed by 3 bases and 2 bases, with 14 bases remaining between them. The CDR3 DNA reads TGTGCCAGCAGCTTGGCCGATATGAGGACCTACGAGCAGTACTTC. The encoded protein is CASSLADMRTYEQYF. Full variable domain (rest looked up from reference TRBV7-6 and TRBJ2-7): GAGVSQSPRYKVTKRGQDVALRCDPISGHVSLYWYRQALGQGPEFLTYFNYEAQQDKSGLPNDRFSAERPEGSISTLTIQRTEQRDSAMYRCASSLADMRTYEQYFGPGTRLTVT.

The rearrangement joins TRBV5-4 to TRBJ2-7, with D tentatively TRBD1 (7 bases). The germline V and J ends were trimmed by 4 bases and 5 bases, with 13 bases remaining between them. There are 13 residues in the CDR3. In germline, CDR1 is SGHNT, CDR2 YYREEE (reference sequence). CDR3: CASSPGGSNEQYF. The DNA of the CDR3 is TGTGCCAGCAGCCCAGGGGGGTCCAACGAGCAGTACTTC.

The chain couples TRBV4-1 to TRBJ2-2; 11 bases are shared with TRBD2. Germline loops: CDR1 MGHRA, CDR2 YSYEKL. J lost 5 bases, V lost 4 bases, and 6 bases had no gene match. The CDR3 spans 16 residues. The CDR3 loop reads CASSLGTSGLTGELFF. The CDR3 nucleotides are TGCGCCAGCAGCCTTGGGACTAGCGGTCTTACCGGGGAGCTGTTTTTT.

J is TRBJ2-1 and V is TRBV10-3, with 10 bases fitting TRBD2. The ends lost 4 bases at V and 8 bases at J; junction bases unmatched: 5. The CDR3 loop spans 14 amino acids. CDR1 and CDR2 from the germline V gene are ENHRY and SYGVKD. CDR3 sequence (DNA): TGTGCCATCAGTGGGACTAGCGGTCCCGATGAGCAGTTCTTC. Translated: CAISGTSGPDEQFF.

The chain couples TRBV28 to TRBJ2-6, with 8 bases identical to TRBD2. The germline gives CDR1 MDHEN, CDR2 SYDVKM. V lost 6 bases to trimming and J lost 0 bases; unmatched junction nucleotides: 10. This CDR3 spans 18 amino acids. The CDR3 sequence is CASRPRGGRPSGANVLTF. The CDR3 region has the DNA TGTGCCAGCAGACCCCGGGGGGGGCGCCCCTCTGGGGCCAACGTCCTGACTTTC.

The V call is TRBV5-1, the J call TRBJ2-2; D is unresolved. The V and J ends lost 2 bases and 4 bases respectively, with 15 bases between them. This CDR3 is built from 16 residues. Germline V lookup: CDR1 SGHRS, CDR2 YFSETQ. CDR3: CASSFSSLILTGELFF. CDR3 nucleotide sequence: TGCGCCAGCAGCTTCTCGAGTCTGATCCTCACCGGGGAGCTGTTTTTT.

The V call is TRBV27, the J call TRBJ2-5; maybe TRBD1 (5 bases). The DNA end is more similar to TRBJ2-7, so the J call may be wrong. Germline assignment: CDR1 MNHEY and CDR2 SMNVEV (reference sequence). This CDR3 spans 13 amino acids. CDR3 protein: CASSDRSSYEQYF. The CDR3 DNA is TGTGCCAGCAGCGACAGAAGCTCCTACGAGCAGTACTTC.

The chain links TRBV6-6 to TRBJ2-1; 8 bases align to TRBD1. The V gene's germline CDR1 is MNHNY and CDR2 SVGAGI (reference sequence). V shed 0 bases, J shed 4 bases, and the junction held 2 bases outside the gene matches. The CDR3 extends over 15 amino acids. CDR3 DNA: TGTGCCAGCAGTTACTCAGGACAGGGATACAATGAGCAGTTCTTC. Translated, it gives CASSYSGQGYNEQFF.

The chain recombines TRBV9 with TRBJ2-1; 7 bases match TRBD1. This CDR3 is 15 amino acids long. The V segment lost 2 bases and the J segment 2 bases; nucleotides outside the gene matches: 4. Germline CDR1 reads SGDLS; CDR2 reads YYNGEE. The CDR3 coding sequence is TGTGCCAGCAGCGTCGGGACAGCGGCCTACAATGAGCAGTTCTTC. Amino acid sequence: CASSVGTAAYNEQFF.

The chain combines TRBV11-3 with TRBJ2-2; D is ambiguous. Between the trimmed V and J ends, which lost 5 bases and 4 bases, there was a span of 8 bases. The CDR3 covers 13 residues. Looked up from germline, CDR1 is SGHNT and CDR2 is YENEEA. In nucleotides, the CDR3 is TGTGCCAGCAGCAGCCGTTTCACCGGGGAGCTGTTTTTT. It specifies CASSSRFTGELFF.

V gene TRBV7-8 combines with J gene TRBJ2-7, with 9 bases fitting TRBD2. The CDR3 has 16 residues. V shed 1 base, J shed 2 bases, and the junction held 6 bases outside the gene matches. Germline V gene sequence: CDR1 SGHVS, CDR2 FQNEAQ. The CDR3 loop reads CASSLVASGAAYEQYF. In nucleotides, the CDR3 is TGTGCCAGCAGCTTAGTAGCTAGCGGGGCCGCCTACGAGCAGTACTTC.

The V call is TRBV6-1, the J call TRBJ1-5; D is undetermined. Trimming shortened V by 3 bases and J by 4 bases, and 4 bases separated the two germline ends. Germline loops: CDR1 MNHNS, CDR2 SASEGT. This CDR3 contains 12 residues. CDR3 region: CASSDSNQPQHF. The CDR3 DNA follows: TGTGCCAGCAGTGATTCAAATCAGCCCCAGCATTTT.

The chain recombines TRBV18 with TRBJ2-6; 7 bases line up with TRBD1. The V gene's germline CDR1 is KGHSH and CDR2 LQKENI. The CDR3 has 17 residues. Germline trimming cut 3 bases from V and 1 base from J; bases unmatched to any gene: 6. Here the CDR3 DNA reads TGTGCCAGCTCACCTTTTGGGACAGCTTCTGGGGCCAACGTCCTGACTTTC. Amino acid sequence: CASSPFGTASGANVLTF.

The chain uses TRBV6-5 and TRBJ1-5; 7 bases map to TRBD1. Germline values: CDR1 MNHEY, CDR2 SVGAGI. The CDR3 runs 14 residues. The trim removed 6 bases at V and 5 bases at J, leaving 7 bases unmatched. This CDR3 is CASSFDRADQPQHF. The CDR3 DNA follows: TGTGCCAGCAGCTTCGACAGGGCGGATCAGCCCCAGCATTTT.